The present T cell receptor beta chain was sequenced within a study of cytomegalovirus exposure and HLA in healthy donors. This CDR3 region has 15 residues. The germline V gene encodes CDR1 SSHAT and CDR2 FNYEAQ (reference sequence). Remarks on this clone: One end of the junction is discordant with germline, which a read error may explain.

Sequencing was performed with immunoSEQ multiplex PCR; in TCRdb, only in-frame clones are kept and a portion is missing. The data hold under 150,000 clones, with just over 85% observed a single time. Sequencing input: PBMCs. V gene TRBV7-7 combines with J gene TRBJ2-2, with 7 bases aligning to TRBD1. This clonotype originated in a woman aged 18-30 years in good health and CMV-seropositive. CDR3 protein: CASSSQGHGTGELFF. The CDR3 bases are TGTGCTAGCAGCTCACAGGGGCATGGCACCGGGGAGCTGTTTTTT.